This T cell receptor (beta chain) was obtained from a study of post-analysis software for immune sequencing data. For the study at large: There were relapsing-remitting, secondary progressive and progressive-relapsing multiple sclerosis among the disease courses included.

The library was made from cDNA and included unique molecular identifiers. T cells, about 0.9 to 10 million of them, yielded around 460,000 cDNA molecules. TCRdb ran MiXCR on the PCR reads and lists one entry per CDR3 protein. The repertoire includes more than 450,000 distinct CDR3 sequences, around 34% of them detected once, and 6% sits in the top ten. This clonotype has more than one count but fewer than ten. Its antigen remains unidentified. Study-wide results and limits: Patients used five TRBV segments, including TRBV5-6, TRBV5-1 and TRBV20-1, more often than controls. Under the F measure, samples that were prepared in one batch clustered strongly together. Multiple sclerosis patients showed significantly lower normalized Chao1 diversity than controls did.

V was shortened by 3 bases and J by 6 bases, with 11 bases between the two germline ends. The CDR3 is 13 amino acids. The sample consisted of blood. The TCR sequence derives from a girl aged 2-17 years with multiple sclerosis. The V and J genes are TRBV12-3 or TRBV12-4 and TRBJ1-1; the D gene is possibly TRBD1 (6 bases). The CDR3 sequence: CASSLREGAEAFF. The CDR3, as DNA: TGTGCCAGCAGTTTGAGGGAGGGGGCTGAAGCTTTCTTT.